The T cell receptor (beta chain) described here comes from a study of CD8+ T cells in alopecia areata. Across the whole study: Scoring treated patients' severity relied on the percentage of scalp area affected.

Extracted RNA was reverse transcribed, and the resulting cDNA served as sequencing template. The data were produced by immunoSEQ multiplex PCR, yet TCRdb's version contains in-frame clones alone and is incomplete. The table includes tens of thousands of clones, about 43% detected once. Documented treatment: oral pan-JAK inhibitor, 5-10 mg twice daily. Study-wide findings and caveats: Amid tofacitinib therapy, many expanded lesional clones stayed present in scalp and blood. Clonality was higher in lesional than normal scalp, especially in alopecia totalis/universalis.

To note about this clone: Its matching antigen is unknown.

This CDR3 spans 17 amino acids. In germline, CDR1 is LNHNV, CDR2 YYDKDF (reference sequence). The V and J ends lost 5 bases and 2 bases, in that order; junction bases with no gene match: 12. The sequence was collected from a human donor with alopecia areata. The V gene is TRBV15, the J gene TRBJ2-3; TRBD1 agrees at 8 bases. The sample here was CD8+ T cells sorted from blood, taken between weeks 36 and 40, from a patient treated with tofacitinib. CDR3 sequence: CATSGRNGQGYTDTQYF. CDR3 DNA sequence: TGTGCCACCAGCGGGAGAAATGGACAGGGATACACAGATACGCAGTATTTT.